This record looks at one TCR beta chain sequence and its context. This entry belongs to a study of blood T cell repertoires in COVID-19. About the research overall: Samples taken during acute and convalescent COVID-19 were collected in the United States, Italy and Spain.

Method: immunoSEQ multiplex PCR; TCRdb's copy keeps in-frame clones and lacks some. The sample lists over 200,000 clones; over 80% were seen once. Germline CDR1 reads SGHDT; CDR2 reads YYEEEE. This CDR3 is built from 12 residues. Trimming removed 1 base at V and 5 bases at J, with 7 bases between. This chain connects TRBV5-6 to TRBJ2-7; D possibly corresponds to TRBD1 (6 bases). Sequencing was carried out using peripheral blood. The clonotype comes from a human donor in a cohort sampled during active COVID-19. The CDR3 spells CASSLPGDEQYF. The CDR3 region has the DNA TGTGCCAGCAGCTTGCCAGGGGACGAGCAGTACTTC.